This entry lists 27 T cell receptor beta chains sequenced from one sample in a study of cytomegalovirus exposure and HLA in healthy donors. PCR used 60 Vbeta primers and 13 Jbeta primers. Produced via immunoSEQ multiplex PCR; TCRdb's table is partial and in-frame only. The repertoire holds under 200,000 clones, with approximately 85% as singletons. Source material: PBMCs. The receptors were sampled from a girl aged 2-10 years in good health and CMV-seropositive.

V and J are TRBV7-9 and TRBJ2-5; 8 bases agree with TRBD2. The germline V gene has CDR1 SEHNR and CDR2 FQNEAQ (reference sequence). The CDR3 sequence is 15 residues long. The V segment lost 6 bases and the J segment 6 bases; nucleotides outside the gene matches: 12. The CDR3 DNA sequence: TGTGCCAGCAGTCCCGATAGCGGGATTAAAAAGACCCAGTACTTC. Protein product: CASSPDSGIKKTQYF.

CDR3 sequence: CASSSEFESVRVAFF. The CDR3 DNA sequence: TGTGCCAGCAGTTCCGAGTTTGAGAGTGTTCGCGTAGCTTTCTTT. The chain couples TRBV28 to TRBJ1-1; D call uncertain. The CDR3 is 15 residues long. V lost 4 bases, J lost 10 bases, and 22 bases lay in between. Germline loops: CDR1 MDHEN, CDR2 SYDVKM.

This clone showed up just once. The chain has TRBV6-5 and TRBJ1-6, with D unresolved. CDR3 size: 16 residues. V lost 2 bases, J lost 8 bases, and 16 bases lay in between. The V gene's germline CDR1 is MNHEY and CDR2 SVGAGI. CDR3 nucleotide sequence: TGTGCCAGCAGTTACCCGGACTCCCAGGACGATTCACCCCTCCACTTT. It translates to CASSYPDSQDDSPLHF.

The chain employs TRBV2 and TRBJ2-7; the D gene is possibly TRBD1 (5 bases). The CDR3 contains 15 residues. Trimming removed 7 bases at V and 6 bases at J, with 22 bases between. The germline V gene encodes CDR1 SNHLY and CDR2 FYNNEI. DNA for the CDR3: TGTGCCAGCACGAGAGAGACAGACTTTCCGGGCGAGCAGTACTTC. It is translated as CASTRETDFPGEQYF.

In this sample, this clone turned up once. The chain carries TRBV7-9 and TRBJ1-2; the D gene is possibly TRBD1 (6 bases). Germline loops: CDR1 SEHNR, CDR2 FQNEAQ (reference sequence). Deletions cut 2 bases from V and 5 bases from J, with 6 bases between. The CDR3 runs to 12 residues. CDR3 loop: CASSLRGYGYTF. The CDR3 bases are TGTGCCAGCAGCTTAAGGGGGTATGGCTACACCTTC.

V and J are TRBV2 and TRBJ2-5; perhaps TRBD2 as D (6 bases). Gene TRBJ2-7 matches the end of the DNA better, so the J call may be wrong. Germline CDR1 and CDR2: SNHLY and FYNNEI. The CDR3 spans 14 residues. The CDR3 loop is CASSLTSRPYEQYF. The CDR3 region has the DNA TGTGCCAGCAGTCTTACTAGCCGACCCTACGAGCAGTACTTC.

CDR3 residues: CASGLGARTGELFF. CDR3 in DNA: TGTGCCTCAGGCCTAGGGGCCAGGACCGGGGAGCTGTTTTTT. This sequence joins TRBV27 and TRBJ2-2, with D perhaps TRBD1 (5 bases). Germline CDR1 MNHEY, CDR2 SMNVEV (reference sequence). The CDR3 is 14 residues long. Trimming removed 11 bases at V and 5 bases at J, with 18 bases between.

The rearrangement links TRBV5-5 to TRBJ2-2; D is unresolved. Germline lookup yields CDR1 SGHKS and CDR2 YYEKEE (reference sequence). The length of the CDR3 is 13 residues. Trimming removed 2 bases from V and 4 bases from J, with 6 bases in between. The chain's CDR3 is CASSLLPTGELFF. The CDR3 DNA reads TGTGCCAGCAGCTTACTCCCCACCGGGGAGCTGTTTTTT. Together with reference TRBV5-5 and TRBJ2-2, the CDR3 gives the full variable domain: DAGVTQSPTHLIKTRGQQVTLRCSPISGHKSVSWYQQVLGQGPQFIFQYYEKEERGRGNFPDRFSARQFPNYSSELNVNALLLGDSALYLCASSLLPTGELFFGEGSRLTVL.

V is TRBV28 and J is TRBJ1-1; tentative D call: TRBD1 (6 bases). Germline CDR1 is MDHEN and CDR2 is SYDVKM. This CDR3 contains 13 residues. Trimming left V 6 bases short and J 3 bases short, with 11 bases between. CDR3 region: CASSSGVDTEAFF. The CDR3 DNA sequence: TGTGCCAGCAGCTCAGGGGTCGACACTGAAGCTTTCTTT.

This chain joins TRBV27 and TRBJ2-6; no reliable D call. V lost 7 bases and J lost 0, with 10 bases in between. CDR3 length equals 15 residues. In germline, CDR1 is MNHEY, CDR2 SMNVEV (reference sequence). CDR3 protein: CASTEARSGANVLTF. As DNA, the CDR3 is TGTGCCAGCACTGAGGCGCGCTCTGGGGCCAACGTCCTGACTTTC.

V and J are TRBV10-2 and TRBJ1-2, with unresolved D. The CDR3 consists of 13 residues. V gave up 3 bases and J gave up 1 base, with 6 bases separating them. CDR1 and CDR2 from the germline V gene are WSHSY and SAAADI. The CDR3 spells CASSESVNYGYTF. DNA of the CDR3: TGCGCCAGCAGTGAAAGCGTTAACTATGGCTACACCTTC.

This clone was observed a handful of times. The chain couples TRBV5-1 to TRBJ2-1; D might be TRBD2 (6 bases). Germline V gene sequence: CDR1 SGHRS, CDR2 YFSETQ. CDR3 length: 14 amino acids. V was pared by 2 bases and J by 6 bases, with 12 bases between. DNA of the CDR3: TGCGCCAGCAGCTTATTCGGGAGTGGCAATGAGCAGTTCTTC. Its translation is CASSLFGSGNEQFF.

The chain recombines TRBV2 with TRBJ2-5; 14 bases match TRBD2. V shed 5 bases and J 5 bases; nucleotides not matched to a gene: 10. From germline, CDR1 is SNHLY and CDR2 FYNNEI. The CDR3 runs 17 residues. The CDR3 is CASSTRTSGRSGETQYF. CDR3 bases: TGTGCCAGCAGTACCAGGACTAGCGGGAGGTCTGGGGAGACCCAGTACTTC.

This chain connects TRBV7-2 to TRBJ1-3; D perhaps matches TRBD1 (6 bases). This CDR3 has 18 residues. Germline CDR1 SGHTA, CDR2 FQGNSA. The V gene lost 2 bases and the J gene lost 0 bases, with 17 bases spanning the gap. As DNA, the CDR3 is TGTGCCAGCAGCTTAAGGGGGGGCGGGTTTCTCTCTGGAAACACCATATATTTT. It yields the protein CASSLRGGGFLSGNTIYF.

The J gene is TRBJ1-1, the V gene TRBV4-1; TRBD1 matches 8 bases. Germline assignment: CDR1 MGHRA and CDR2 YSYEKL. Trimming removed 5 bases from V and 8 bases from J; junction bases left unmatched: 10. This CDR3 has 14 residues. CDR3 sequence: CASSTIGQGQEAFF. CDR3 sequence (DNA): TGCGCCAGCAGCACCATTGGACAGGGCCAGGAAGCTTTCTTT.

The chain employs TRBV2 and TRBJ1-2, with no clear D. Germline V gene sequence: CDR1 SNHLY, CDR2 FYNNEI. The germline V and J ends were trimmed by 8 bases and 3 bases, with 13 bases remaining between them. The CDR3 consists of 13 residues. The CDR3 nucleotides read TGTGCCAGCTCGACGGGCGGGGACTATGGCTACACCTTC. It yields the protein CASSTGGDYGYTF.

V is TRBV21-1 and J is TRBJ2-7; no DNA check was done on the table's D call, TRBD1. TRBV21-1 is reported as a pseudogene. The CDR3 consists of 14 residues. CDR3 amino acids: CASSTGGHSYEQYF. The CDR3 coding sequence is TGTGCCAGCAGCACTGGGGGACACTCCTACGAGCAGTACTTC.

The chain recombines TRBV28 with TRBJ2-1, with TRBD2 matching over 8 bases. Trimming took 5 bases from V and 5 from J; bases not matched to a gene: 14. The CDR3 loop spans 17 amino acids. From germline, CDR1 is MDHEN and CDR2 SYDVKM. The CDR3 is CASSMVALAVLHNEQFF. The CDR3 bases are TGTGCCAGCAGTATGGTGGCACTAGCGGTACTACACAATGAGCAGTTCTTC.

This chain connects TRBV19 to TRBJ2-7; D may be TRBD2 (5 bases). Per germline, CDR1 LNHDA and CDR2 SQIVND (reference sequence). The CDR3 extends over 15 amino acids. V shed 6 bases and J shed 2 bases, with 17 bases lying between them. In DNA form, the CDR3 reads TGTGCCAGTAGGCGCTCCGGTGTCGGGGCCTACGAGCAGTACTTC. It is translated as CASRRSGVGAYEQYF.

The chain uses TRBV30 and TRBJ1-2; D is perhaps TRBD1 (5 bases). Trimming stripped 7 bases from V and 4 bases from J, with 16 bases between. Germline CDR1 reads GTSNPN; CDR2 reads SVGIG (reference sequence). The CDR3 length is 13 residues. The CDR3 region is CASLGREPYGYTF. In DNA form, the CDR3 reads TGTGCCTCCCTGGGGCGGGAACCCTATGGCTACACCTTC.

The J gene is TRBJ2-3, the V gene TRBV2; maybe TRBD2 (5 bases). Looked up from germline, CDR1 is SNHLY and CDR2 is FYNNEI. CDR3 length equals 12 residues. The V gene lost 1 base and the J gene lost 12 bases, with 11 bases spanning the gap. The DNA for the CDR3 is TGTGCCAGCAGTGAAGGTGCAGCGGCTCAGTATTTT. It yields the protein CASSEGAAAQYF.

The V call is TRBV15, the J call TRBJ2-6, with 7 bases matching TRBD2. The V gene end was trimmed by 3 bases and the J gene end by 0 bases; junction bases not matched to a gene: 11. Germline assignment: CDR1 LNHNV and CDR2 YYDKDF (reference sequence). This CDR3 contains 19 residues. The CDR3 is CATSRGPSSGPSGANVLTF. The CDR3 DNA reads TGTGCCACCAGCAGGGGGCCTTCTAGCGGACCCTCTGGGGCCAACGTCCTGACTTTC.

V gene TRBV18 combines with J gene TRBJ1-1; no reliable D call. CDR3 length: 14 amino acids. V lost 0 bases and J lost 1, with 6 bases in between. Germline CDR1 KGHSH, CDR2 LQKENI. The CDR3 loop reads CASSPPPGNTEAFF. In DNA, the CDR3 is TGTGCCAGCTCACCACCCCCAGGGAACACTGAAGCTTTCTTT.

This chain connects TRBV6-1 to TRBJ1-5; D ambiguous. Germline CDR1 reads MNHNS; CDR2 reads SASEGT. Trimming took off 7 bases at V and 0 bases at J, with 10 bases between the two ends. The CDR3 length is 14 residues. CDR3 in amino acids: CASKLRYSNQPQHF. In DNA form, the CDR3 reads TGTGCCAGCAAGCTGAGATATAGCAATCAGCCCCAGCATTTT.

This clone was observed a handful of times. Additional DNA sequences in this sample encode the identical CDR3. V usage is TRBV5-1 and J usage is TRBJ2-1, with D possibly TRBD2 on 5 matching bases. The CDR3 contains 13 residues. The germline gives CDR1 SGHRS, CDR2 YFSETQ. V shed 0 bases and J shed 4 bases, with 5 bases lying between them. CDR3 in amino acids: CASSLGGYNEQFF. The CDR3, as DNA: TGCGCCAGCAGCTTGGGAGGGTACAATGAGCAGTTCTTC.

This chain uses TRBV5-6 with TRBJ1-1; 7 nucleotides match TRBD1. This CDR3 spans 12 amino acids. Germline V gene data show CDR1 as SGHDT and CDR2 as YYEEEE. J gave up 11 bases and V 6 bases, and 10 bases lay outside the gene matches. In nucleotides, the CDR3 is TGTGCCAGCAATCTACAGGGGAGCGGGGCTTTCTTT. Its translation is CASNLQGSGAFF.

As concerns this clone: The same CDR3 is also encoded by other DNA sequences in this sample. The chain is built from TRBV9 and TRBJ2-6; the D gene is possibly TRBD1 (5 bases). The germline gives CDR1 SGDLS, CDR2 YYNGEE. The CDR3 loop spans 15 amino acids. Trimming took 2 bases from V and 4 from J, leaving 10 bases between them. CDR3 bases: TGTGCCAGCAGCGTTAGGGGTTCCGGGGCCAACGTCCTGACTTTC. It specifies CASSVRGSGANVLTF.